These T cell receptor beta chains were read from a single sample in a study of control samples from healthy donors and cancer patients. The data were produced by immunoSEQ multiplex PCR, yet TCRdb's version contains in-frame clones alone and is incomplete. The data hold about 95,000 clones, with just over 90% observed a single time. The sample comprised blood. The source is a woman aged 25 to 39 in good health. CDR3s include the opening cysteine and the closing phenylalanine or tryptophan. Each record gives: V gene, clone size, D gene, J gene, CDR3 DNA, CDR3 protein. A D gene is named only where the DNA matches it firmly. Some rows mark clone size as missing; the rest say once, few, many or name a class of expanded clone.

TRBV19,.,.,TRBJ1-2,TGTGCCAGTAGTATACAAACCGGGACCGCCTTCGGCTACACCTTC,CASSIQTGTAFGYTF
TRBV5-1,.,.,TRBJ2-1,TGCGCCAGCAGCTCCATCCCCCAGACAGCTTACAATGAGCAGTTCTTC,CASSSIPQTAYNEQFF
TRBV19,.,.,TRBJ1-5,TGTGCCAGTAGTTCCAGGGGTCAGCCCCAGCATTTT,CASSSRGQPQHF
TRBV5-1,once,TRBD2,TRBJ2-5,TGCGCCAGCAGCTTGACTAGCGGGTCGGGGGAGACCCAGTACTTC,CASSLTSGSGETQYF
TRBV5-1,.,.,TRBJ2-5,TGCGCCAGCAGCCCAGCAGGGGAGGATGCAGAGACCCAGTACTTC,CASSPAGEDAETQYF
TRBV19,.,.,TRBJ1-1,TGTGCCAGTAGTGCAAACTTTGACACTGAAGCTTTCTTT,CASSANFDTEAFF
TRBV7-9,.,.,TRBJ1-6,TGTGCCAGCAGCTTCCCCAATTCACCCCTCCACTTT,CASSFPNSPLHF
TRBV29-1,.,.,TRBJ1-2,TGCAGCGTTGTTAACGGGGAGGGCGGCTACACCTTC,CSVVNGEGGYTF
TRBV5-6,.,TRBD1,TRBJ1-2,TGTGCCAGCAGGCCAGGGGGAGCCTATGGCTACACCTTC,CASRPGGAYGYTF
TRBV6-6,.,.,TRBJ1-5,TGTGCCAGCAGTCACTACAATAGCAATCAGCCCCAGCATTTT,CASSHYNSNQPQHF
TRBV5-4,.,TRBD1,TRBJ2-7,TGTGCCAGCAGCTTGGGGACCGGGACAGGCACCTACGAGCAGTACTTC,CASSLGTGTGTYEQYF
TRBV18,.,.,TRBJ1-3,TGTGCCAGCTCAGAGGGGATCTCTGGAAACACCATATATTTT,CASSEGISGNTIYF
TRBV19,.,.,TRBJ2-3,TGTGCCAGTAGTTTAGGAGGGGGGACAGATACGCAGTATTTT,CASSLGGGTDTQYF
TRBV11-2,.,.,TRBJ2-2,TGTGCCAGCAGCTTAGAACTCCTCGGCGGGACAGCGAACACCGGGGAGCTGTTTTTT,CASSLELLGGTANTGELFF
TRBV5-1,.,.,TRBJ2-2,TGCGCCAGCAGCTTAGGCATGGGGGGCCGTACCGGGGAGCTGTTTTTT,CASSLGMGGRTGELFF
TRBV7-2,.,.,TRBJ2-2,TGTGCCAGCAGCAGGGACTTTTCCACCGGGGAGCTGTTTTTT,CASSRDFSTGELFF
TRBV6-5,.,TRBD1,TRBJ1-2,TGTGCCAGCAGCCGACAGGGGGGAGGCTACACCTTC,CASSRQGGGYTF
TRBV15,once,.,TRBJ2-3,TGTGCCACCAGCAGAGGATCCACAGATACGCAGTATTTT,CATSRGSTDTQYF
TRBV5-1,.,.,TRBJ2-7,TGCGCCAGCAGCCCTGGGACCTACGAGCAGTACTTC,CASSPGTYEQYF
TRBV4-2,.,.,TRBJ1-1,TGTGCCAGCAGCCGAGGAGAGATGAACACTGAAGCTTTCTTT,CASSRGEMNTEAFF
TRBV9,.,.,TRBJ1-5,TGTGCCAGCAGCGTAGGGGGGGTTAGCAATCAGCCCCAGCATTTT,CASSVGGVSNQPQHF
TRBV19,.,.,TRBJ1-1,TGTGCCAGTAGTATTTTTGACACTGAAGCTTTCTTT,CASSIFDTEAFF
TRBV3-1/TRBV3-2,.,.,TRBJ1-4,TGTGCCAGCAGCCATAGAGGGGCGGGTGGAAAACTGTTTTTT,CASSHRGAGGKLFF
TRBV18,.,TRBD2,TRBJ2-7,TGTGCCAGCTCGATTAGCGGGGGTTCCCTGGAGCAGTACTTC,CASSISGGSLEQYF
TRBV6-5,.,TRBD1,TRBJ1-2,TGTGCCAGCAGCGAGCTGGGACAGTTCAACTATGGCTACACCTTC,CASSELGQFNYGYTF
TRBV10-1,.,TRBD2,TRBJ2-7,TGCGCCAGCAGTGCGGGGGGAACTCCCTGGGAGCAGTACTTC,CASSAGGTPWEQYF
TRBV9,.,.,TRBJ1-5,TGTGCCAGCAGCCAGAACAGCAATCAGCCCCAGCATTTT,CASSQNSNQPQHF
TRBV5-1,.,.,TRBJ2-7,TGCGCCAGCAGAATGGGGTCCGGCTTCGAGCAGTACTTC,CASRMGSGFEQYF
TRBV10-3,.,TRBD1,TRBJ2-7,TGTGCCATCAGTGATGGGCAGGGGGCGCGGGACGAGCAGTACTTC,CAISDGQGARDEQYF
TRBV30,.,.,TRBJ1-5,TGTGCCTGGAGTGACGAGTTATGGGGTGCTAAGCCCCAGCATTTT,CAWSDELWGAKPQHF
TRBV5-1,.,.,TRBJ1-1,TGCGCCAGCAGCTTGATGAGGGATGGGGACACTGAAGCTTTCTTT,CASSLMRDGDTEAFF
TRBV6-5,.,TRBD2,TRBJ2-1,TGTGCCAGCAAGACCGGGACTAGCGGTTACAATGAGCAGTTCTTC,CASKTGTSGYNEQFF
TRBV3-1/TRBV3-2,once,.,TRBJ1-1,TGTGCCAGCCGACCCGGGGCTCGAACTGAAGCTTTCTTT,CASRPGARTEAFF
TRBV11-2,.,.,TRBJ2-7,TGTGCCAGCAGCCAAGGGGCAGCCTACGAGCAGTACTTC,CASSQGAAYEQYF
TRBV6-5,once,.,TRBJ2-1,TGTGCCAGCAGGCGGGGGCCTAGGGATGAGCAGTTCTTC,CASRRGPRDEQFF
TRBV6-2/TRBV6-3,.,.,TRBJ1-2,TGTGCCAGCAGTTACGACCGTCGGCGCAGGGAGACCTTC,CASSYDRRRRETF
TRBV6-5,.,.,TRBJ1-3,TGTGCCAGCAAACCCCGGGACGACTCTGGAAACACCATATATTTT,CASKPRDDSGNTIYF
TRBV15,.,.,TRBJ1-4,TGTGCCACCAGCAGAGGCCCGCCGGGGACCTCAAATGAAAAACTGTTTTTT,CATSRGPPGTSNEKLFF
TRBV24-1,.,.,TRBJ1-1,TGTGCCACCAGTGATTTGGAGGGCCAGTTAGGTGAAGCTTTCTTT,CATSDLEGQLGEAFF
TRBV5-6,.,TRBD1,TRBJ1-1,TGTGCCAGCAGCAGCCGGGACAGGGCCACTGAAGCTTTCTTT,CASSSRDRATEAFF
TRBV15,.,.,TRBJ1-1,TGTGCCACCAGCGGAGACGGGAGGAACACTGAAGCTTTCTTT,CATSGDGRNTEAFF
TRBV6-5,once,.,TRBJ2-7,TGTGCCAGCAGTTACTCGGGGCAGTCCTTACGGAGCGAGCAGTACTTC,CASSYSGQSLRSEQYF
TRBV30,.,.,TRBJ1-5,TGTGCCTGGAGTGTAGTGGCAGGCAATCAGCCCCAGCATTTT,CAWSVVAGNQPQHF
TRBV6-2/TRBV6-3,.,TRBD2,TRBJ2-7,TGTGCCAGCAGTTATACGGGGGGTTACGAGCAGTACTTC,CASSYTGGYEQYF
TRBV6-1,.,.,TRBJ1-2,TGTGCCAGCAGTGAGACAGAGTACTATGGCTACACCTTC,CASSETEYYGYTF
TRBV3-1/TRBV3-2,.,.,TRBJ2-7,TGTGCCAGCAGCCAACTGGAGTCGGGCGAGCAGTACTTC,CASSQLESGEQYF